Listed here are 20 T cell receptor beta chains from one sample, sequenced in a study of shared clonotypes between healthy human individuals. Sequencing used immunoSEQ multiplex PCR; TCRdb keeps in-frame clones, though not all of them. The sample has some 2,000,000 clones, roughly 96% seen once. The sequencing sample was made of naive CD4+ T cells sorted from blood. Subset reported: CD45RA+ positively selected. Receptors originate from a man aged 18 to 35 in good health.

The CDR3 sequence is CASSLEDRSHEQYF. In DNA, the CDR3 is TGCGCCAGCAGCTTGGAGGACAGGAGCCACGAGCAGTACTTC. The genes are TRBV5-1 and TRBJ2-7, with TRBD1 matching over 7 bases. Germline CDR1 reads SGHRS; CDR2 reads YFSETQ. V dropped 0 bases and J dropped 5; count of bases not matched to a gene: 5. The CDR3 has 14 amino acids.

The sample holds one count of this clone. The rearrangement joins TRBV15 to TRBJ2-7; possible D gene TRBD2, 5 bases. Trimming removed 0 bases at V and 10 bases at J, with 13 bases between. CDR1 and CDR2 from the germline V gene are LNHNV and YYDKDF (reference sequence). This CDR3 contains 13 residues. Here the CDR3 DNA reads TGTGCCACCAGCAGAGATCTAACGGGGATCCAGTACTTC. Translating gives CATSRDLTGIQYF.

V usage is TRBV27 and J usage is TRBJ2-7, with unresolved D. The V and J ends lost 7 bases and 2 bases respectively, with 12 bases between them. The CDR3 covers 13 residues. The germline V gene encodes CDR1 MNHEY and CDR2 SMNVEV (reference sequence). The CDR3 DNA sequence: TGTGCCAGCAAAAGTCGGGCTACCTACGAGCAGTACTTC. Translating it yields CASKSRATYEQYF.

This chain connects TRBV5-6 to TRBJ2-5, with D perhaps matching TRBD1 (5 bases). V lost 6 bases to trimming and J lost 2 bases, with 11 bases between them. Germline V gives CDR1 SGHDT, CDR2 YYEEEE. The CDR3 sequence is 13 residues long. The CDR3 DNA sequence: TGTGCCAGCAACCCAGGGTCTCAAGAGACCCAGTACTTC. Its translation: CASNPGSQETQYF.

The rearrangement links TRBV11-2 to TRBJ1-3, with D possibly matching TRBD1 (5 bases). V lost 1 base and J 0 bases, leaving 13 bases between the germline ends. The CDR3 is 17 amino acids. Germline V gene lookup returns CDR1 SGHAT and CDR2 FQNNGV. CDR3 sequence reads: CASSLAGPGGSGNTIYF. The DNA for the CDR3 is TGTGCCAGCAGCTTAGCAGGGCCTGGGGGCTCTGGAAACACCATATATTTT.

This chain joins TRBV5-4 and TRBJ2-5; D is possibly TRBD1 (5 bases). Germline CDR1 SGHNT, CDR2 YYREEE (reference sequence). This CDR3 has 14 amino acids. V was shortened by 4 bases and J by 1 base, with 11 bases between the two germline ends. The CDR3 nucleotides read TGTGCCAGCAGCCTAAAACAGGCCCAAGAGACCCAGTACTTC. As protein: CASSLKQAQETQYF.

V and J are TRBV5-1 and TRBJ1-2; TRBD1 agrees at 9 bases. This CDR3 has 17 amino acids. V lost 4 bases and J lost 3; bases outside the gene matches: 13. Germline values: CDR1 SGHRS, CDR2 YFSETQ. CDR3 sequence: CASSPGGTGRNDYGYTF. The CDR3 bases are TGCGCCAGCAGCCCTGGGGGGACAGGGAGAAATGACTATGGCTACACCTTC. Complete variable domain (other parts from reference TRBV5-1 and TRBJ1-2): KAGVTQTPRYLIKTRGQQVTLSCSPISGHRSVSWYQQTPGQGLQFLFEYFSETQRNKGNFPGRFSGRQFSNSRSEMNVSTLELGDSALYLCASSPGGTGRNDYGYTFGSGTRLTVV.

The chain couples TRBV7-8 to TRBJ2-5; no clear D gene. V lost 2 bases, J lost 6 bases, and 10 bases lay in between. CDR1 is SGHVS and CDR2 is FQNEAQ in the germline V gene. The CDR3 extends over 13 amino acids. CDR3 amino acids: CASSLPGTQTQYF. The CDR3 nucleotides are TGTGCCAGCAGCTTACCCGGTACCCAGACCCAGTACTTC.

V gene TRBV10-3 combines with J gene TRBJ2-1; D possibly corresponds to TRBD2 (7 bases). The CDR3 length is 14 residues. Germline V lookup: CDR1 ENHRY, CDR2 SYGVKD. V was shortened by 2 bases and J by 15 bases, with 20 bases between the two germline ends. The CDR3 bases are TGTGCCATCAGTGAGCCCGCGGCTAAGGGGGGGTTGTTCTTC. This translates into CAISEPAAKGGLFF.

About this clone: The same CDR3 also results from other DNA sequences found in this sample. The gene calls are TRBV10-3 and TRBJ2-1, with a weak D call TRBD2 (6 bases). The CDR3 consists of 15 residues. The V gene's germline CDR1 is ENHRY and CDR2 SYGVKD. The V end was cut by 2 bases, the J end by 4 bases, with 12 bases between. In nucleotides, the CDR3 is TGTGCCATCAGTGAGAGCAGCGGAGGGTACAATGAGCAGTTCTTC. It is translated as CAISESSGGYNEQFF.

The CDR3 DNA sequence: TGTGCCACCAGCAGAGATTACCCGGACAGGGGCTCACCCCTCCACTTT. This translates into CATSRDYPDRGSPLHF. V gene TRBV15 combines with J gene TRBJ1-6; 9 bases are a match to TRBD1. The junction had 7 bases not matched to a gene; V was cut back by 0 bases and J by 10 bases. Germline CDR1 is LNHNV and CDR2 is YYDKDF (reference sequence). The CDR3 spans 16 residues.

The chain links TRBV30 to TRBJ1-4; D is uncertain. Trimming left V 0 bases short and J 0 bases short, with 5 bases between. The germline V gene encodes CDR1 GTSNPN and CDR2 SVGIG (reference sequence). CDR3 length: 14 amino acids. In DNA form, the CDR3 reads TGTGCCTGGAGTGTCGGGTCAACTAATGAAAAACTGTTTTTT. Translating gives CAWSVGSTNEKLFF.

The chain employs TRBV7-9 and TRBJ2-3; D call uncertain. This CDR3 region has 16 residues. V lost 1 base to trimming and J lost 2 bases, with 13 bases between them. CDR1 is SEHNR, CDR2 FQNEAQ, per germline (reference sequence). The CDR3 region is CASSLGVDRDTDTQYF. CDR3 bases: TGTGCCAGCAGCTTAGGGGTCGACCGAGACACAGATACGCAGTATTTT.

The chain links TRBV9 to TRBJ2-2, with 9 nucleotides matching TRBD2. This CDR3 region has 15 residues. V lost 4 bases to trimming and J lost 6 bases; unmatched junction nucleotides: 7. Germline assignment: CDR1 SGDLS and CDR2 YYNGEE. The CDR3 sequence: CASSSPGTSSGELFF. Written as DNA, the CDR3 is TGTGCCAGCAGCTCACCCGGGACTAGCTCCGGGGAGCTGTTTTTT. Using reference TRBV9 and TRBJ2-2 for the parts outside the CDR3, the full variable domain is DSGVTQTPKHLITATGQRVTLRCSPRSGDLSVYWYQQSLDQGLQFLIQYYNGEERAKGNILERFSAQQFPDLHSELNLSSLELGDSALYFCASSSPGTSSGELFFGEGSRLTVL.

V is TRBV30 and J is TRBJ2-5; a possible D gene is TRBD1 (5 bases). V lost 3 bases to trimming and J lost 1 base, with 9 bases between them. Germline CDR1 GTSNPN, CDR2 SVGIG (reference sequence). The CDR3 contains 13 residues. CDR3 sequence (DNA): TGTGCCTGGAGGTTAGGGGCCCAAGAGACCCAGTACTTC. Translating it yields CAWRLGAQETQYF.

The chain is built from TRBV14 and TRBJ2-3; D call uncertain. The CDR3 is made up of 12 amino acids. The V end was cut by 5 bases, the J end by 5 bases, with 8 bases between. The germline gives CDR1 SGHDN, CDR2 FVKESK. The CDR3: CASSFTLDTQYF. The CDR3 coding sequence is TGTGCCAGCAGCTTTACGTTAGATACGCAGTATTTT.

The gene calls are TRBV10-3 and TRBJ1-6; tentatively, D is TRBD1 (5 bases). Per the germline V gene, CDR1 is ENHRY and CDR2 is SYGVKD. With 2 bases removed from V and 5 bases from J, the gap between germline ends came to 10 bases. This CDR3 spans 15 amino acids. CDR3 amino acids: CAISEKQVNNSPLHF. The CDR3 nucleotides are TGTGCCATCAGTGAGAAACAGGTCAATAATTCACCCCTCCACTTT.

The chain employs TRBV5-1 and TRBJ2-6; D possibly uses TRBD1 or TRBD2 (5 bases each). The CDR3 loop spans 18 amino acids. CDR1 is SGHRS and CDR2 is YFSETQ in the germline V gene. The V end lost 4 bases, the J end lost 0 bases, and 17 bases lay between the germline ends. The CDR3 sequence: CASSPRDVYSSGANVLTF. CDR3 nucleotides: TGCGCCAGCAGCCCGAGGGACGTGTACTCCTCTGGGGCCAACGTCCTGACTTTC.

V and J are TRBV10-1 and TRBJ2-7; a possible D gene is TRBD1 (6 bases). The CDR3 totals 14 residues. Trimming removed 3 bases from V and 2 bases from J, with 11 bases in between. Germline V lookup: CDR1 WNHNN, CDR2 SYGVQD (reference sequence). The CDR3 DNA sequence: TGCGCCAGCAGTGATTCCGACAGGACCTACGAGCAGTACTTC. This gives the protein CASSDSDRTYEQYF.

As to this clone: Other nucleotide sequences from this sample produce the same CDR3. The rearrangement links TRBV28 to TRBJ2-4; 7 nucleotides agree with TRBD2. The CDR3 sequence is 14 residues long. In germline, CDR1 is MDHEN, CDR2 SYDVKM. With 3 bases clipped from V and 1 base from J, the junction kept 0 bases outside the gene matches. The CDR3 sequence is CASSLGGAKNIQYF. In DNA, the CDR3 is TGTGCCAGCAGTTTGGGGGGGGCCAAAAACATTCAGTACTTC.